This TCR beta chain appears in the sequencing data of a study of T-cell memory formation after mild COVID-19 (dated by TCRdb to the early 2020s). Notes on the research overall: Most TCR sequence clusters were specific to one of the two donors. In two donors, T-cell clones that expanded and contracted after mild COVID-19 were followed by sequencing TCRalpha and TCRbeta repertoires longitudinally. Two young, previously healthy adult volunteers made up the cohort, one male and one female.

These reads were obtained on an Illumina NovaSeq 6000. TCRalpha and TCRbeta cDNA libraries were constructed by 5'RACE with constant-segment primers, with sample barcodes and unique molecular identifiers being introduced. RNA was extracted from every sample with Trizol reagent. Libraries were amplified in two PCR steps, with a second sample barcode and Illumina TruSeq adapters added in the second step. Libraries were sequenced on an Illumina NovaSeq with 2 x 150 bp paired-end reads. Under the source paper's analysis protocol: Demultiplexing of reads and collapsing into UMI-guided consensus sequences were performed with migec v1.2.7. With mixcr v2.1.11, UMI consensuses were aligned to TRA and TRB V and J templates and assembled into clonotypes. Expanded or contracted clonotypes were those called significant by both edgeR and NoisET, with noise models trained on biological replicates. edgeR calls used a false discovery rate-adjusted p below 0.01 and a log2 fold-change threshold of 1. PCA with hierarchical clustering of max-normalized trajectories of the 1000 most abundant clonotypes was used as exploratory dynamics analysis. Separately sequenced CD4+ and CD8+ repertoires were used to assign a CD4 or CD8 phenotype to each responding clone. TCRdb took the public reads, trimmed them with fastp at Q25, ran MiXCR for clone calling and kept in-frame beta chains. Every entry covers one CDR3 protein and lists the most common genes and DNA from its rows. The V and J calls and clone size are TCRdb's, not the authors'. The sample table contains approximately 400,000 distinct CDR3 sequences; only one count was recorded for about a sixth of them. The biggest ten clones account for about 22% of the sample.

A word on this clonotype: The target of this receptor is not known. Per-nucleotide qualities are absent, and no much larger clonotype sits a single base away.

V is pruned by 6 bases and J by 4 bases, leaving 9 bases of the junction without a gene match. The CDR3 covers 15 residues, taking in both the cysteine and the phenylalanine. The CDR3 DNA has 45 bases and is translated from base 1. Via the germline V gene (reference sequence), CDR1 is LNHDA and CDR2 SQIVND. Here is what the overall study found, with its caveats: Contracting CD4+ clones were found mainly in CM and EM memory subsets, while CD8+ clones were enriched in EMRA. The study included only a couple of mild cases, and larger cohorts that include severe cases with pre-infection samples were judged to be necessary. The detection of some responding clones in pre-infection memory suggests that pre-existing cross-reactive memory T cells joined the SARS-CoV-2 response. Clones contracting from day 15 to 85 had balanced CD4/CD8 phenotypes, while a second wave expanding from day 15 to 37 was biased towards CD4+. SARS-CoV-2 specificity of the second-wave clones peaking on day 37 was not confirmed.

PBMCs were isolated by Ficoll-Paque density gradient centrifugation. The rearranged segments are TRBV19 and TRBJ2-1, with 7 middle bases fitting TRBD2. The specimen sequenced was PBMCs or a T cell subset sorted from them (not recorded which). The sequence was collected from a man younger than 35 who had mild COVID-19 (a few samples of this study predate the infection). The sample titles of this study are shuffled in the database, so cell type and time point are left out; the donor was told from shared clones. The DNA reads TGTGCCAGTAGCCCTTCAGCGGGATTTTACAATGAGCAGTTCTTC. Its protein product is CASSPSAGFYNEQFF.